The 28 T cell receptor beta chains below all came from one sample that was sequenced in a study of technical replicates of blood from several donors. Only in-frame clones appear in the TCRdb table, and some are missing; sequencing was by immunoSEQ multiplex PCR. Here the sample spans about 12,000 clones, approximately 96% being singletons. The source material was PBMCs. Receptors originate from a human donor in good health.

The chain couples TRBV9 to TRBJ2-1, with D maybe TRBD2 (6 bases). This CDR3 is built from 19 residues. V was trimmed by 4 bases and J by 2 bases, leaving 25 bases between them. Germline CDR1 is SGDLS and CDR2 is YYNGEE. DNA for the CDR3: TGTGCCAGCAGCAACCCCCTCGGCGGAGGGGCACCTACCTACAATGAGCAGTTCTTC. It is translated as CASSNPLGGGAPTYNEQFF.

The V call is TRBV5-8, the J call TRBJ2-7; D is perhaps TRBD2 (6 bases). This CDR3 spans 15 amino acids. V was cut by 2 bases and J by 0 bases, with 12 bases left in between. Germline CDR1 is SGHTS and CDR2 is YDEGEE. CDR3 coding DNA: TGTGCCAGCAGCTTTTTAGCGGAGAGCTCCTACGAGCAGTACTTC. Its protein is CASSFLAESSYEQYF.

The chain links TRBV6-1 to TRBJ1-1; D might be TRBD1 (5 bases). Germline V gives CDR1 MNHNS, CDR2 SASEGT. This CDR3 region has 15 residues. The V gene lost 9 bases and the J gene lost 0 bases, with 17 bases spanning the gap. The CDR3 region is CASQQPGGVNTEAFF. Written as DNA, the CDR3 is TGTGCCAGTCAACAGCCCGGGGGGGTGAACACTGAAGCTTTCTTT.

This clone was seen once. The chain is built from TRBV4-2 and TRBJ2-3, with 11 bases fitting TRBD2. J was trimmed by 1 base and V by 4 bases; bases with no gene match: 10. This CDR3 region has 18 residues. Germline V CDR1 and CDR2: LGHNA, YNFKEQ. CDR3 in amino acids: CASSPATSGISGTDTQYF. DNA for the CDR3: TGTGCCAGCAGCCCCGCGACTAGCGGGATATCAGGCACAGATACGCAGTATTTT.

The V gene is TRBV4-1, the J gene TRBJ2-7; 7 bases agree with TRBD1. This CDR3 contains 15 residues. The germline CDR1 and CDR2 sequences are MGHRA and YSYEKL. V lost 6 bases to trimming and J lost 0 bases; unmatched junction nucleotides: 8. CDR3 protein: CASSREGAISYEQYF. CDR3 bases: TGCGCCAGCAGTCGCGAGGGGGCCATCTCCTACGAGCAGTACTTC.

The V call is TRBV18, the J call TRBJ2-3; TRBD2 matches 12 bases. Germline assignment: CDR1 KGHSH and CDR2 LQKENI. V shed 3 bases and J 4 bases; nucleotides not matched to a gene: 8. The CDR3 runs to 17 residues. CDR3 loop: CASSPGTSGLGADTQYF. The DNA for the CDR3 is TGTGCCAGCTCACCTGGGACTAGCGGGTTGGGAGCAGATACGCAGTATTTT.

This clone was recorded once. The chain uses TRBV6-4 and TRBJ2-3; 12 nucleotides agree with TRBD2. There are 15 residues in the CDR3. The V and J ends lost 6 bases and 1 base, in that order; junction bases with no gene match: 2. Germline assignment: CDR1 MRHNA and CDR2 SNTAGT. Written as DNA, the CDR3 is TGTGCCAGCAGCCGACTAGCGGGGGGCACAGATACGCAGTATTTT. Translated: CASSRLAGGTDTQYF.

DNA of the CDR3: TGTGCCAGCAGTTGGCAGCGCCACACCGGGGAGCTGTTTTTT. As protein: CASSWQRHTGELFF. The chain employs TRBV27 and TRBJ2-2; D remains unclear. This CDR3 spans 14 amino acids. V lost 4 bases, J lost 3 bases, and 9 bases lay in between. Looked up from germline, CDR1 is MNHEY and CDR2 is SMNVEV (reference sequence).

The chain couples TRBV6-1 to TRBJ2-1, with D possibly TRBD2 on 5 matching bases. This CDR3 is built from 13 residues. Trimming left V 8 bases short and J 9 bases short, with 17 bases between. The germline V gene encodes CDR1 MNHNS and CDR2 SASEGT. The CDR3 region is CASSYILAAEQFF. The CDR3 nucleotides read TGTGCCAGCTCCTACATCCTAGCAGCTGAGCAGTTCTTC.

This sequence joins TRBV28 and TRBJ1-2; D is undetermined. The CDR3 runs 14 residues. Trimming cost V 0 bases and J 7 bases, with 12 bases left between them. Germline CDR1 MDHEN, CDR2 SYDVKM. In DNA, the CDR3 is TGTGCCAGCAGTTTATGGCCGTCACAGTCTGGCTACACCTTC. Its protein is CASSLWPSQSGYTF.

The chain combines TRBV19 with TRBJ2-7, with 7 positions matching TRBD1. The V segment lost 6 bases and the J segment 3 bases; nucleotides outside the gene matches: 8. Germline V CDR1 and CDR2: LNHDA, SQIVND (reference sequence). The CDR3 is made up of 14 amino acids. The CDR3 sequence is CASSREGALYEQYF. CDR3 sequence (DNA): TGTGCCAGTAGCCGCGAGGGGGCCCTCTACGAGCAGTACTTC.

V usage is TRBV7-9 and J usage is TRBJ2-7, with 10 nucleotides matching TRBD2. CDR1 SEHNR and CDR2 FQNEAQ come from the germline V gene (reference sequence). V shed 6 bases and J 2 bases; nucleotides not matched to a gene: 1. The CDR3 runs to 13 residues. This CDR3 is CASSTSGAYEQYF. The CDR3 nucleotides read TGTGCCAGCAGTACTAGCGGGGCCTACGAGCAGTACTTC.

The rearrangement joins TRBV10-1 to TRBJ1-1; D call uncertain. CDR1 is WNHNN and CDR2 is SYGVQD in the germline V gene (reference sequence). With 0 bases removed from V and 1 base from J, the gap between germline ends came to 9 bases. The CDR3 has 15 amino acids. The CDR3 DNA sequence: TGCGCCAGCAGTGAGTCGCGGAGTTGGAACACTGAAGCTTTCTTT. Its protein product is CASSESRSWNTEAFF.

V is TRBV4-2 and J is TRBJ2-5, with 10 bases aligning to TRBD2. CDR1 and CDR2 from the germline V gene are LGHNA and YNFKEQ. This CDR3 has 15 residues. The V gene end was trimmed by 5 bases and the J gene end by 2 bases; junction bases not matched to a gene: 5. CDR3 in DNA: TGTGCCAGCAGCTCCTGGACTAGCGGACAAGAGACCCAGTACTTC. Translating gives CASSSWTSGQETQYF.

For this clone: Germline is not matched at one junction end, which may reflect a read error. This chain uses TRBV5-8 with TRBJ1-3; D uncertain. The CDR3 has 11 amino acids. Germline CDR1 SGHTS, CDR2 YDEGEE. The CDR3 sequence is CASSSRNTIYF. The CDR3 nucleotides are TGTGCCAGCAGCTCTCGAAACACCATATATTTT.

The chain is built from TRBV11-3 and TRBJ2-1; TRBD2 agrees at 16 bases. The CDR3 is made up of 15 amino acids. From germline, CDR1 is SGHNT and CDR2 YENEEA. Germline trimming cut 4 bases from V and 15 bases from J; bases unmatched to any gene: 9. The CDR3 DNA follows: TGTGCCAGCAGCTCGGGACTAGCGGGAGGGTCGCCTTTGTTCTTC. Amino acid sequence: CASSSGLAGGSPLFF.

The chain carries TRBV15 and TRBJ1-4; D remains ambiguous. The V gene's germline CDR1 is LNHNV and CDR2 YYDKDF (reference sequence). The CDR3 covers 16 residues. The germline V and J ends were trimmed by 0 bases and 2 bases, with 10 bases remaining between them. The CDR3: CATSRDRGSTNEKLFF. The DNA for the CDR3 is TGTGCCACCAGCAGAGACAGAGGGTCCACTAATGAAAAACTGTTTTTT.

The gene calls are TRBV19 and TRBJ1-2; 7 bases align to TRBD1. Looked up from germline, CDR1 is LNHDA and CDR2 is SQIVND (reference sequence). The CDR3 is 14 amino acids. With V trimmed by 4 bases and J by 6 bases, 8 bases remained unmatched. The DNA for the CDR3 is TGTGCCAGTAGTAGCTTCACCCAGGGGGATGGCTACACCTTC. Its protein is CASSSFTQGDGYTF.

This rearrangement joins TRBV29-1 to TRBJ2-3; 11 positions agree with TRBD2. V was pared by 4 bases and J by 1 base, with 1 base of the junction left unmatched. CDR3 size: 14 residues. The germline gives CDR1 SQVTM, CDR2 ANQGSEA. The CDR3 is CSVVSGGGTDTQYF. CDR3 bases: TGCAGCGTTGTTAGCGGGGGGGGCACAGATACGCAGTATTTT.

This clone appeared a single time. The V gene is TRBV19, the J gene TRBJ1-5; 10 bases are a match to TRBD1. Germline CDR1 is LNHDA and CDR2 is SQIVND (reference sequence). V gave up 5 bases and J gave up 6 bases; unmatched junction bases: 7. The CDR3 has 15 amino acids. This CDR3 is CASSPGDRGRQPQHF. The CDR3 bases are TGTGCCAGTAGTCCCGGGGACAGGGGTCGTCAGCCCCAGCATTTT.

The CDR3 reads CASSYDSGAGANVLTF. DNA of the CDR3: TGTGCCAGCAGTTACGATAGCGGGGCTGGGGCCAACGTCCTGACTTTC. J is TRBJ2-6 and V is TRBV6-5, with TRBD2 matching over 8 bases. Germline V lookup: CDR1 MNHEY, CDR2 SVGAGI. V lost 2 bases and J lost 2; bases outside the gene matches: 2. This CDR3 region has 16 residues.

V and J are TRBV5-4 and TRBJ2-7, with 12 nucleotides matching TRBD2. Germline loops: CDR1 SGHNT, CDR2 YYREEE (reference sequence). J gave up 6 bases and V 5 bases, and 12 bases lay outside the gene matches. The CDR3 is 16 residues long. CDR3 loop: CASRSSLVTSGSEQYF. CDR3 coding DNA: TGTGCCAGCAGATCAAGTCTAGTGACTAGCGGGAGCGAGCAGTACTTC.

The chain joins TRBV5-1 to TRBJ2-3; D is ambiguous. This CDR3 is 16 amino acids long. Germline loops: CDR1 SGHRS, CDR2 YFSETQ. V dropped 1 base and J dropped 0 bases, with 12 bases sitting between them. DNA for the CDR3: TGCGCCAGCAGCTTGCTTCCCAGGCCGAGCACAGATACGCAGTATTTT. This encodes CASSLLPRPSTDTQYF.

In DNA form, the CDR3 reads TGTGCTTCCGGGGCAGGGGGCGCCGAGACCCAGTACTTC. Translating gives CASGAGGAETQYF. This chain joins TRBV10-3 and TRBJ2-5; TRBD1 matches at 8 bases. The length of the CDR3 is 13 residues. The V gene's germline CDR1 is ENHRY and CDR2 SYGVKD.

The chain joins TRBV14 to TRBJ2-3; weak D call: TRBD2 (6 bases). This CDR3 contains 15 residues. Trimming took off 3 bases at V and 4 bases at J, with 14 bases between the two ends. Per germline, CDR1 SGHDN and CDR2 FVKESK. This CDR3 reads CASSHTGSRADTQYF. The CDR3, as DNA: TGTGCCAGCAGCCACACCGGGAGCCGGGCAGATACGCAGTATTTT.

The V and J genes are TRBV2 and TRBJ2-7; D unresolved. Trimming shortened V by 6 bases and J by 0 bases, and 6 bases separated the two germline ends. The germline gives CDR1 SNHLY, CDR2 FYNNEI. This CDR3 contains 12 residues. The CDR3, as DNA: TGTGCCAGCAGCGCAGACTCCTACGAGCAGTACTTC. The encoded protein is CASSADSYEQYF.

This chain uses TRBV30 with TRBJ1-3; D is undetermined. V was trimmed by 0 bases and J by 0 bases, leaving 6 bases between them. The length of the CDR3 is 14 residues. The germline V gene has CDR1 GTSNPN and CDR2 SVGIG (reference sequence). The CDR3 reads CAWSVGSSGNTIYF. In DNA form, the CDR3 reads TGTGCCTGGAGTGTGGGGAGCTCTGGAAACACCATATATTTT.

V and J are TRBV5-1 and TRBJ2-1; 9 positions match TRBD2. CDR3 length: 15 residues. Germline values: CDR1 SGHRS, CDR2 YFSETQ. After removal of 0 bases from V and 7 bases from J, the junction contained 5 bases not matched to a gene. The DNA for the CDR3 is TGCGCCAGCAGCTTGGATGGGCTAGCGGGAAATGAGCAGTTCTTC. Translated, it gives CASSLDGLAGNEQFF. The full variable domain, rest sourced from reference TRBV5-1 and TRBJ2-1, is KAGVTQTPRYLIKTRGQQVTLSCSPISGHRSVSWYQQTPGQGLQFLFEYFSETQRNKGNFPGRFSGRQFSNSRSEMNVSTLELGDSALYLCASSLDGLAGNEQFFGPGTRLTVL.